The clone carrying this T cell receptor beta chain has just a few counts. This sample was taken from a study of blood T cell repertoires in COVID-19. About the study: From T cells, B-cell-depleted T cells, or PBMCs came the material, which was cDNA or gDNA.

Original analysis: Reference gene primer amplification in the assay estimated nucleated cell counts. Repertoires were generated with immunoSEQ multiplex PCR, while TCRdb's copy carries only in-frame clones and drops some. Clone size and V and J calls were adopted from that table, with D and trimming inferred from the DNA. The sample consists of fewer than 140,000 clones, over 55% of them appearing once. The sample taken for sequencing was peripheral blood. The origin of this receptor is a human donor with acute or convalescent COVID-19. The donor label of this sample is uncertain.

The CDR3 sequence is CASSLYPGTEAFF. CDR3 DNA sequence: TGTGCCAGCAGCTTATATCCGGGCACTGAAGCTTTCTTT. This chain connects TRBV7-3 to TRBJ1-1; D not resolved. There are 13 residues in the CDR3. Germline values: CDR1 SGHTA, CDR2 FQGTGA. V was shortened by 2 bases and J by 4 bases, with 8 bases between the two germline ends. The whole variable domain, filled in from reference TRBV7-3 and TRBJ1-1, reads GAGVSQTPSNKVTEKGKYVELRCDPISGHTALYWYRQSLGQGPEFLIYFQGTGAADDSGLPNDRFFAVRPEGSVSTLKIQRTERGDSAVYLCASSLYPGTEAFFGQGTRLTVV.